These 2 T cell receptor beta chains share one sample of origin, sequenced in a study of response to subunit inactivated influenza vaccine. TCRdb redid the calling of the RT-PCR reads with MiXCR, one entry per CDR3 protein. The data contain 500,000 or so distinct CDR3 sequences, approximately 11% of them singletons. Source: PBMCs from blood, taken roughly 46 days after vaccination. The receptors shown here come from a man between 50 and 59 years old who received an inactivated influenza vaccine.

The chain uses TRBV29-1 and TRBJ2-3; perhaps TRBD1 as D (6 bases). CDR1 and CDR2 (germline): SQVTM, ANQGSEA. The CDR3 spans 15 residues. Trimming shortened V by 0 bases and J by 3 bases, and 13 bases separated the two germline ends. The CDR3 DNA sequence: TGCAGCGTTGAAGATCTAGGGGACACAACAGATACGCAGTATTTT. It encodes CSVEDLGDTTDTQYF.

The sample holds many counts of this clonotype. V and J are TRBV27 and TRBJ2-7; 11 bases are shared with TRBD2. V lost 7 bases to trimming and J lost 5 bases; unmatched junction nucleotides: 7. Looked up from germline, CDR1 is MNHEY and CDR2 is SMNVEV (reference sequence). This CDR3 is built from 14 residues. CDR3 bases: TGTGCCAGCACCCCCGGGACTAGCGGTAACGAGCAGTACTTC. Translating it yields CASTPGTSGNEQYF.